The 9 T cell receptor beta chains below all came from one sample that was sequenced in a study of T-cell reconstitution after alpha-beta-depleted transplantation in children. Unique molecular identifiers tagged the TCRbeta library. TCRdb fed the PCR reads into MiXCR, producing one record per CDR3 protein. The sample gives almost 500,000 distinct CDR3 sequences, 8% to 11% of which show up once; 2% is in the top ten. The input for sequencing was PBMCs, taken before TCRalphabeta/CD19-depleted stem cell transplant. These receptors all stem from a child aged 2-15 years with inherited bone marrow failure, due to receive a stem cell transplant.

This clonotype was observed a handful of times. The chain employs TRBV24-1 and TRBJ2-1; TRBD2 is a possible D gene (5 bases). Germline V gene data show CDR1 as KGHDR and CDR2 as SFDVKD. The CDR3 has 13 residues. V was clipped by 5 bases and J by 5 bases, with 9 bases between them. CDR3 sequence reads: CATSVPGNNEQFF. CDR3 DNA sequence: TGTGCCACCAGTGTACCGGGAAACAATGAGCAGTTCTTC.

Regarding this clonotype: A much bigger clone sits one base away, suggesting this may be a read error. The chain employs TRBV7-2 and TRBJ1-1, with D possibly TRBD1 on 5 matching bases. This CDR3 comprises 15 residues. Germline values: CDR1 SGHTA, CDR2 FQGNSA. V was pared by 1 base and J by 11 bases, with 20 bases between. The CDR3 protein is CASSLVRDGSPGAFF. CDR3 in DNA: TGTGCCAGCAGCTTAGTTCGGGACGGGTCCCCTGGCGCTTTCTTT. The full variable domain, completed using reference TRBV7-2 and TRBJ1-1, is GAGVSQSPSNKVTEKGKDVELRCDPISGHTALYWYRQSLGQGLEFLIYFQGNSAPDKSGLPSDRFSAERTGGSVSTLTIQRTQQEDSAVYLCASSLVRDGSPGAFFGQGTRLTVV.

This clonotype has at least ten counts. CDR3 region: CASTLLSTNEKLFF. The CDR3 nucleotides read TGCGCCAGCACCCTCCTTAGCACCAATGAAAAACTGTTTTTT. The chain is built from TRBV4-1 and TRBJ1-4, with D unresolved. Germline CDR1 and CDR2: MGHRA and YSYEKL. V dropped 7 bases and J dropped 5 bases, with 14 bases sitting between them. The CDR3 runs to 14 residues.

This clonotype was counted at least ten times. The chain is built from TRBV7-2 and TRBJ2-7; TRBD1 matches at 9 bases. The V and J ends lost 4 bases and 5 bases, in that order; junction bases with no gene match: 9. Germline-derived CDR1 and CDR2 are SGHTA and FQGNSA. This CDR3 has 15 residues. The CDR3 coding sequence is TGTGCCAGCAGCTCCTGGACAGGGGTCCCTAACGAGCAGTACTTC. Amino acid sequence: CASSSWTGVPNEQYF.

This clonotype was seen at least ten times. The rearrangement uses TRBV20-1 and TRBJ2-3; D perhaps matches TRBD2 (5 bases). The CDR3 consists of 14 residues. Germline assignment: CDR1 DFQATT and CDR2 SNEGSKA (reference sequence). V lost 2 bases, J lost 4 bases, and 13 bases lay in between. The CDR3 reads CSARTPAGADTQYF. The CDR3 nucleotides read TGCAGTGCTAGAACCCCGGCGGGCGCAGATACGCAGTATTTT.

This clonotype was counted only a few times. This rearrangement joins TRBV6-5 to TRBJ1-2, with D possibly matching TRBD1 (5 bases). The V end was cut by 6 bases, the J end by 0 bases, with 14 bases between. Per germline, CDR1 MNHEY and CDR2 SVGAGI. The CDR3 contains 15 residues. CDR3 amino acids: CASSPPRDANYGYTF. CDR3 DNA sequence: TGTGCCAGCAGCCCCCCCCGGGACGCTAACTATGGCTACACCTTC.

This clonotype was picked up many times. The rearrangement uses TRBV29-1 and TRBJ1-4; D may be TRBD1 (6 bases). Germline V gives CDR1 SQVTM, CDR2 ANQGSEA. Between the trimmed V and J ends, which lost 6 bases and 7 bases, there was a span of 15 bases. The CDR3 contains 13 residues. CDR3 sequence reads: CSVAHRVREKLFF. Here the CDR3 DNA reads TGCAGCGTGGCGCACAGGGTCCGTGAAAAACTGTTTTTT.

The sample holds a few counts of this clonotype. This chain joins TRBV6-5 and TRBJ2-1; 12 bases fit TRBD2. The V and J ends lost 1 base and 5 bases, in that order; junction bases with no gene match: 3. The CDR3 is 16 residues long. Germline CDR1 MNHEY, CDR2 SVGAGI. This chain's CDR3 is CASSYWSSGGDNEQFF. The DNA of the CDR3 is TGTGCCAGCAGTTACTGGTCTAGCGGGGGGGACAATGAGCAGTTCTTC.

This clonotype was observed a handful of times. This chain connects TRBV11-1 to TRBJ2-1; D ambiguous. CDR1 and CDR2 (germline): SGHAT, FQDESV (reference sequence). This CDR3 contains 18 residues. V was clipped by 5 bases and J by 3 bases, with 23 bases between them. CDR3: CASSPRQWSKLNYNEQFF. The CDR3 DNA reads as TGTGCCAGCAGCCCGAGGCAGTGGTCTAAACTGAACTACAATGAGCAGTTCTTC.